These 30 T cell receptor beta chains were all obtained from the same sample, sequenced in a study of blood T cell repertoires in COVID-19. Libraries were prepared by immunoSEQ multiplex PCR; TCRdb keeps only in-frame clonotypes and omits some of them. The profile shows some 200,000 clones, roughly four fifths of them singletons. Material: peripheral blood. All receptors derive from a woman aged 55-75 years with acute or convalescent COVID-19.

CDR3 loop: CASSLGTGRPYEQYF. The CDR3 nucleotides are TGTGCCAGCAGCTTGGGGACAGGAAGGCCCTACGAGCAGTACTTC. The chain employs TRBV5-4 and TRBJ2-7, with 7 bases matching TRBD1. V lost 0 bases to trimming and J lost 2 bases; unmatched junction nucleotides: 5. Germline loops: CDR1 SGHNT, CDR2 YYREEE (reference sequence). The CDR3 is 15 amino acids.

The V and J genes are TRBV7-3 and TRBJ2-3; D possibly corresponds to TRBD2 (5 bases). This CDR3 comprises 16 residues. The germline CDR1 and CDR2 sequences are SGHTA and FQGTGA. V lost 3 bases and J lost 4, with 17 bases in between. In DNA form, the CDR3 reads TGTGCCAGCAGCTTGATATCCCGGGCGGGCTCAGATACGCAGTATTTT. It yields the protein CASSLISRAGSDTQYF.

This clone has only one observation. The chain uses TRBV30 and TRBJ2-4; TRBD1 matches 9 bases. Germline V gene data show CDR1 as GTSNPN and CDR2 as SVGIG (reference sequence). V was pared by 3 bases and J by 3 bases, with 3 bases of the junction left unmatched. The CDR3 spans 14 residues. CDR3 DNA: TGTGCCTGGAGCGAGACAGGGGGCAAAAACATTCAGTACTTC. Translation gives CAWSETGGKNIQYF.

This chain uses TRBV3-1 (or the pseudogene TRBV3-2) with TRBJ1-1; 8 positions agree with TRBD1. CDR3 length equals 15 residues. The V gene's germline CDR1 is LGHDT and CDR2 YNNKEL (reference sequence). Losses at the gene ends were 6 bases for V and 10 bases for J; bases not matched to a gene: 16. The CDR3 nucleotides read TGTGCCAGCAGTCCGAGACTCGAGGACAGGGTGGGAGCTTTCTTT. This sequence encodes CASSPRLEDRVGAFF.

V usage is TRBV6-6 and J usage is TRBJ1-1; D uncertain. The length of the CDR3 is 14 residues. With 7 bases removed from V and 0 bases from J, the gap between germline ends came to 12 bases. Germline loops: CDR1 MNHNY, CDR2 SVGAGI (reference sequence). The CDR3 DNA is TGTGCCAGCATCCGGGGATCCATGAACACTGAAGCTTTCTTT. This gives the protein CASIRGSMNTEAFF.

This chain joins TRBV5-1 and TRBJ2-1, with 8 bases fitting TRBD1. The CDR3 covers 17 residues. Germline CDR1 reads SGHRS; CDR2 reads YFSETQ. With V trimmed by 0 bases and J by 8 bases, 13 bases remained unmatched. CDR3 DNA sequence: TGCGCCAGCAGCTTGGCCTCGGGGCGGGACAGGTTTGATGAGCAGTTCTTC. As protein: CASSLASGRDRFDEQFF.

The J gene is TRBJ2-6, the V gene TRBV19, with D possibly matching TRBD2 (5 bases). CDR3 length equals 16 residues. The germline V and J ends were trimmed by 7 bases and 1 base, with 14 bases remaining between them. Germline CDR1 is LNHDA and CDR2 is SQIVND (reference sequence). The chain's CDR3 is CASTSFSGSGANVLTF. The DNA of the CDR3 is TGTGCCAGTACCTCTTTCTCGGGATCTGGGGCCAACGTCCTGACTTTC.

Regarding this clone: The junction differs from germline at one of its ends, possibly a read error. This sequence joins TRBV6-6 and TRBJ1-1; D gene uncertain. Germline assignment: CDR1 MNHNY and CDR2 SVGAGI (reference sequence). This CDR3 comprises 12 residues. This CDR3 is CASTLSQTGAFF. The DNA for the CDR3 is TGTGCAAGCACCCTTTCTCAAACGGGGGCTTTCTTT.

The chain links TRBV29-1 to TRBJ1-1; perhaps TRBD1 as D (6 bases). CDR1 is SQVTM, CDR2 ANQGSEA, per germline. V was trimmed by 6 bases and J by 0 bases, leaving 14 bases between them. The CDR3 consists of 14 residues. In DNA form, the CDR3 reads TGCAGCGTACCTTCGGGGGGCTTGAACACTGAAGCTTTCTTT. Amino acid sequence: CSVPSGGLNTEAFF.

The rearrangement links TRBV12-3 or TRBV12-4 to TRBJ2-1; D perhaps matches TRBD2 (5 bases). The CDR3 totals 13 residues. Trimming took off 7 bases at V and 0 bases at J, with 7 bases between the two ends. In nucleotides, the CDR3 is TGTGCCAGCAAGCGGCTCTCCTACAATGAGCAGTTCTTC. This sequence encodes CASKRLSYNEQFF.

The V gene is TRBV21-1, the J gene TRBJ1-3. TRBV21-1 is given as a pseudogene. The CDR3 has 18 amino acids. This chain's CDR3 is CASSFGARGRDSGNTIYF. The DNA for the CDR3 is TGTGCCAGCAGCTTTGGGGCACGGGGGAGGGACTCTGGAAACACCATATATTTT.

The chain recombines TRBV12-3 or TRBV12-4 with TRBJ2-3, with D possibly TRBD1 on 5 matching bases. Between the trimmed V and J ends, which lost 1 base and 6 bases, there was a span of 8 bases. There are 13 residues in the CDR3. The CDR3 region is CASSLVTADTQYF. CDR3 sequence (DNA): TGTGCCAGCAGTTTAGTGACAGCCGATACGCAGTATTTT.

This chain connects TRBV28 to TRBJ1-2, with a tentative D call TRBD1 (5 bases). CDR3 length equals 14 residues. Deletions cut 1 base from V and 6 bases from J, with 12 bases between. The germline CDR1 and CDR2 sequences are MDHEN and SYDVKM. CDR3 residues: CASSLYGAVDGYTF. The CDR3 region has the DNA TGTGCCAGCAGTTTATATGGGGCGGTGGATGGCTACACCTTC.

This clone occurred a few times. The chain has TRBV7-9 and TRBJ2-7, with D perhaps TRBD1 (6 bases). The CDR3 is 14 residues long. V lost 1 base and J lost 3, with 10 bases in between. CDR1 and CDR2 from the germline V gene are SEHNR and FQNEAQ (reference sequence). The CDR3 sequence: CASSLGGHYYEQYF. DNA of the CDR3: TGTGCCAGCAGCTTAGGGGGACACTACTACGAGCAGTACTTC.

As DNA, the CDR3 is TGTGCCAGCATAATAAGCTCCCGGGACAGGGCTGGCTACACCTTC. Its translation is CASIISSRDRAGYTF. V gene TRBV5-6 combines with J gene TRBJ1-2; 9 nucleotides align to TRBD1. V lost 6 bases to trimming and J lost 7 bases; unmatched junction nucleotides: 13. Germline values: CDR1 SGHDT, CDR2 YYEEEE. This CDR3 has 15 residues.

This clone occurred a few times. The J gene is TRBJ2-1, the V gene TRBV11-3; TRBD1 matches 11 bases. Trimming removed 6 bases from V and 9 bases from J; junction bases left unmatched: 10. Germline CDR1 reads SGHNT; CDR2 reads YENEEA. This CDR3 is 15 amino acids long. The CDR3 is CASSLTDRGLGEQFF. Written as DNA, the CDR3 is TGTGCCAGCAGTTTAACGGACAGGGGGCTGGGTGAGCAGTTCTTC.

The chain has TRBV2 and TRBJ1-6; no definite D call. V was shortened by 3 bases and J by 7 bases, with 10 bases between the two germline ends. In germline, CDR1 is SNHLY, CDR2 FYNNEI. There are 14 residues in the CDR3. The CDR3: CASSDLGKNSPLHF. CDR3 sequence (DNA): TGTGCCAGCAGTGATCTGGGCAAAAATTCACCCCTCCACTTT. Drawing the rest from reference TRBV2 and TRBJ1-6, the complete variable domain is EPEVTQTPSHQVTQMGQEVILRCVPISNHLYFYWYRQILGQKVEFLVSFYNNEISEKSEIFDDQFSVERPDGSNFTLKIRSTKLEDSAMYFCASSDLGKNSPLHFGNGTRLTVT.

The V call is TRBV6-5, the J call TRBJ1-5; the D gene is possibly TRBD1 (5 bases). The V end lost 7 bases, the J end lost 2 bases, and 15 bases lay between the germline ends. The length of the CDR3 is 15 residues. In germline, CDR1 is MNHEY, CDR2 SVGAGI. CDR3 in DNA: TGTGCCAGCACCCAAGGGGTTCATGGCAATCAGCCCCAGCATTTT. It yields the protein CASTQGVHGNQPQHF.

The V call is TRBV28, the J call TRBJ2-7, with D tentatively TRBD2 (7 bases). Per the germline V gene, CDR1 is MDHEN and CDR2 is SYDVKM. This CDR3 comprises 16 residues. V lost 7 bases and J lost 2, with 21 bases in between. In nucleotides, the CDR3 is TGTGCCAGCACCTCGGGGGGCCAGGGGAGAACCTACGAGCAGTACTTC. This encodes CASTSGGQGRTYEQYF. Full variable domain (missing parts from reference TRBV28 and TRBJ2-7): DVKVTQSSRYLVKRTGEKVFLECVQDMDHENMFWYRQDPGLGLRLIYFSYDVKMKEKGDIPEGYSVSREKKERFSLILESASTNQTSMYLCASTSGGQGRTYEQYFGPGTRLTVT.

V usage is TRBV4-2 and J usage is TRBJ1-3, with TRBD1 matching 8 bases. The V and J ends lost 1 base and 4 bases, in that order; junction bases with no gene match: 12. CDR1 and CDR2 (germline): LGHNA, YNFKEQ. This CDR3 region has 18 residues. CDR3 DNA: TGTGCCAGCAGCCAAGCGTCTGCGGGACAGGTCATGGGAAACACCATATATTTT. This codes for CASSQASAGQVMGNTIYF.

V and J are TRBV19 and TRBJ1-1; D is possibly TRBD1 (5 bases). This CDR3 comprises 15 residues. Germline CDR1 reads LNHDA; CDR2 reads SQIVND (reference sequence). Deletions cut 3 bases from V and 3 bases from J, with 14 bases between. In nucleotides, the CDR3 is TGTGCCAGTAGTATCTCCGGACACCCCTACACTGAAGCTTTCTTT. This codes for CASSISGHPYTEAFF.

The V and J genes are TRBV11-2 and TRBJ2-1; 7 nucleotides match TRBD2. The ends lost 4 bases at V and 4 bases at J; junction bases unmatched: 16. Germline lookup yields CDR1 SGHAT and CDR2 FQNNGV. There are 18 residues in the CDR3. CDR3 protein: CASSSRVGGTSLYNEQFF. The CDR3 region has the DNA TGTGCCAGCAGCTCCCGTGTGGGGGGGACGTCCCTATACAATGAGCAGTTCTTC.

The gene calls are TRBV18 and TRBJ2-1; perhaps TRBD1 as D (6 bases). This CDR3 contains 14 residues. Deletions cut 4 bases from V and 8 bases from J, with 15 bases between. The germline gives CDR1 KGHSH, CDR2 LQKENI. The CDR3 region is CASSRDMRGYEQFF. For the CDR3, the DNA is TGTGCCAGCTCACGCGACATGAGGGGGTATGAGCAGTTCTTC.

In nucleotides, the CDR3 is TGTGCCAGCAGTCTAGGACTAGATTTCAATGAGCAGTTCTTC. Protein sequence: CASSLGLDFNEQFF. This chain connects TRBV28 to TRBJ2-1; 7 bases are a match to TRBD2. V dropped 5 bases and J dropped 6; count of bases not matched to a gene: 7. The CDR3 runs 14 residues. The V gene's germline CDR1 is MDHEN and CDR2 SYDVKM.

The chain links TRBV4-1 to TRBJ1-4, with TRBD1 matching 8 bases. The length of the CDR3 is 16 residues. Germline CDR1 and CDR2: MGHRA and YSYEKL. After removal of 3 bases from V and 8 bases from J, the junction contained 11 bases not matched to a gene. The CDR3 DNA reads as TGCGCCAGCAGCCAGGCCTCGACAGGGGTTGGGGAAAAACTGTTTTTT. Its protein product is CASSQASTGVGEKLFF.

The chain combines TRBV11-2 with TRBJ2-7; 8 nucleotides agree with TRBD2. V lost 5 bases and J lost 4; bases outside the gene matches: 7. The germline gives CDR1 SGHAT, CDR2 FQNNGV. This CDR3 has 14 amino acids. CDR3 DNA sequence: TGTGCCAGCAGCCCCGGGAGGGGTTTTTACGAGCAGTACTTC. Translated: CASSPGRGFYEQYF.

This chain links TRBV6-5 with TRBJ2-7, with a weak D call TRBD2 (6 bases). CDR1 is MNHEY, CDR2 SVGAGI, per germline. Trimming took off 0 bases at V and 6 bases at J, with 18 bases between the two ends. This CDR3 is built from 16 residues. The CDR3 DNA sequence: TGTGCCAGCAGTTACTCAAGGACCCGGGTGGGAGGCGAGCAGTACTTC. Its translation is CASSYSRTRVGGEQYF.

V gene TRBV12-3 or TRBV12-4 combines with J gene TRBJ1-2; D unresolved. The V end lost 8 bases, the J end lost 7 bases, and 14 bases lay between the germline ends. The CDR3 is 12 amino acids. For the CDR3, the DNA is TGTGCCAGCGCGCTTCTTTCCGGTGGCTACACCTTC. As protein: CASALLSGGYTF.

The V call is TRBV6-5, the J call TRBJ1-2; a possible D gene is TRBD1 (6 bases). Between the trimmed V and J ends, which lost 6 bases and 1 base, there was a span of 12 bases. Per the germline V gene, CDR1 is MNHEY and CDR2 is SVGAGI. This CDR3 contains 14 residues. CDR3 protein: CASRGYRVNYGYTF. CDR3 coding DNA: TGTGCCAGCAGGGGTTACAGGGTTAACTATGGCTACACCTTC.

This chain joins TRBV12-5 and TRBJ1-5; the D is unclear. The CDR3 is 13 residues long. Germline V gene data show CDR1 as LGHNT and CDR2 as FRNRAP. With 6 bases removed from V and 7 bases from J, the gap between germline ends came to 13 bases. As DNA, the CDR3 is TGTGCTAGTGGCAACTTGGGCTTCCAGCCCCAGCATTTT. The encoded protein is CASGNLGFQPQHF. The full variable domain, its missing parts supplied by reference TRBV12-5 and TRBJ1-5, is DARVTQTPRHKVTEMGQEVTMRCQPILGHNTVFWYRQTMMQGLELLAYFRNRAPLDDSGMPKDRFSAEMPDATLATLKIQPSEPRDSAVYFCASGNLGFQPQHFGDGTRLSIL.